The 13 T cell receptor beta chains listed next were all sequenced from one sample in a study of T cell responses to AZD1222 COVID-19 vaccine. Assay: immunoSEQ multiplex PCR; the TCRdb copy retains only in-frame clones and omits some. The sample includes about 120,000 clones, approximately 92% of them seen just once. Sequencing was performed on peripheral blood, taken 28 days after the second dose of the MenACWY control vaccine. The receptors originated from an adult who received the MenACWY meningococcal vaccine as a control.

The V and J genes are TRBV12-2 and TRBJ1-2; TRBD1, the D gene given by the table, was not confirmed from the DNA. TRBV12-2 corresponds to a pseudogene. The CDR3 runs to 16 residues. CDR3 protein: CASRPTQGAKDYGYTF. CDR3 nucleotide sequence: TGTGCAAGTCGCCCCACACAGGGGGCGAAGGACTATGGCTACACCTTC.

This clone was detected a few times. This rearrangement joins TRBV19 to TRBJ1-5; 12 positions agree with TRBD1. The V segment lost 10 bases and the J segment 6 bases; nucleotides outside the gene matches: 10. The germline gives CDR1 LNHDA, CDR2 SQIVND (reference sequence). The CDR3 has 15 residues. Written as DNA, the CDR3 is TGTGCCACCGGATGGGGACAGGGGGCGCGTCAGCCCCAGCATTTT. Amino acids: CATGWGQGARQPQHF.

The V gene is TRBV6-5, the J gene TRBJ2-1; 12 bases match TRBD2. The CDR3 extends over 15 amino acids. The V and J ends lost 6 bases and 2 bases, in that order; junction bases with no gene match: 2. Per the germline V gene, CDR1 is MNHEY and CDR2 is SVGAGI. Written as DNA, the CDR3 is TGTGCCAGCAGGCTAGCGGGAGGGACCTACAATGAGCAGTTCTTC. Residues: CASRLAGGTYNEQFF.

The rearrangement uses TRBV3-1 (or the pseudogene TRBV3-2) and TRBJ1-5, with 8 positions matching TRBD1. CDR3 length: 14 residues. Germline V gene data show CDR1 as LGHDT and CDR2 as YNNKEL (reference sequence). V shed 6 bases and J 7 bases; nucleotides not matched to a gene: 8. CDR3 loop: CASSPRQGFQPQHF. CDR3 DNA sequence: TGTGCCAGCAGTCCTCGACAGGGGTTCCAGCCCCAGCATTTT.

The CDR3 spells CSGTSGLSTDTQYF. In nucleotides, the CDR3 is TGCAGCGGTACTAGCGGGCTGAGCACAGATACGCAGTATTTT. The V gene is TRBV29-1, the J gene TRBJ2-3; 9 nucleotides agree with TRBD2. V shed 7 bases, J shed 0 bases, and the junction held 5 bases outside the gene matches. In germline, CDR1 is SQVTM, CDR2 ANQGSEA. This CDR3 has 14 amino acids.

The chain uses TRBV11-3 and TRBJ2-2, with 7 positions matching TRBD1. After removal of 2 bases from V and 3 bases from J, the junction contained 3 bases not matched to a gene. Germline CDR1 and CDR2: SGHNT and YENEEA. CDR3 length: 15 amino acids. CDR3 in DNA: TGTGCCAGCAGCTTAAGGGGGCCATACACCGGGGAGCTGTTTTTT. Amino acid sequence: CASSLRGPYTGELFF.

The chain couples TRBV7-9 to TRBJ1-1; TRBD1 is a possible D gene (5 bases). Germline-derived CDR1 and CDR2 are SEHNR and FQNEAQ (reference sequence). The CDR3 spans 15 residues. V lost 1 base and J lost 9, with 18 bases in between. The CDR3 DNA reads TGTGCCAGCAGCTTAGGGAGGACACCGGATGAAAAAGCTTTCTTT. It translates to CASSLGRTPDEKAFF.

This rearrangement joins TRBV12-3 or TRBV12-4 to TRBJ1-5; 9 nucleotides line up with TRBD1. V dropped 8 bases and J dropped 5; count of bases not matched to a gene: 4. The CDR3 is 13 amino acids. CDR3 sequence reads: CASGQGSHQPQHF. The CDR3 DNA sequence: TGTGCCAGCGGACAGGGGAGCCATCAGCCCCAGCATTTT.

This clone was found once. CDR3 DNA sequence: TGTGCCAGCTCACCAACCACAGGGGGATCCGAAATAGGTACGCAGTATTTT. Residues: CASSPTTGGSEIGTQYF. The rearrangement links TRBV18 to TRBJ2-3, with TRBD1 identical over 8 bases. The CDR3 covers 17 residues. The junction had 15 bases not matched to a gene; V was cut back by 2 bases and J by 8 bases. Germline V gene lookup returns CDR1 KGHSH and CDR2 LQKENI.

The genes are TRBV6-4 and TRBJ1-2; possibly TRBD1 for D (6 bases). Trimming took 4 bases from V and 8 from J, leaving 14 bases between them. Per germline, CDR1 MRHNA and CDR2 SNTAGT. This CDR3 comprises 13 residues. CDR3 sequence (DNA): TGTGCCAGCAGTGCCGAACAGGGTGCCGGCTACACCTTC. Translated, it gives CASSAEQGAGYTF.

The gene calls are TRBV10-3 and TRBJ2-7, with TRBD1 matching 7 bases. Germline CDR1 and CDR2: ENHRY and SYGVKD. The CDR3 contains 13 residues. V lost 10 bases, J lost 6 bases, and 12 bases stayed unmatched. The CDR3 loop is CATRERGLGEQYF. The CDR3, as DNA: TGTGCCACCCGAGAGAGGGGGCTAGGCGAGCAGTACTTC.

The chain links TRBV4-2 to TRBJ2-1; no definite D call. Trimming took 0 bases from V and 0 from J, leaving 9 bases between them. The CDR3 totals 16 residues. CDR1 and CDR2 from the germline V gene are LGHNA and YNFKEQ. This CDR3 is CASSQDGRISYNEQFF. CDR3 nucleotide sequence: TGTGCCAGCAGCCAAGATGGCCGGATCTCCTACAATGAGCAGTTCTTC.

V gene TRBV4-1 combines with J gene TRBJ2-5; D gene unclear. Per the germline V gene, CDR1 is MGHRA and CDR2 is YSYEKL. The V end lost 4 bases, the J end lost 3 bases, and 9 bases lay between the germline ends. CDR3 length: 13 residues. CDR3 DNA sequence: TGCGCCAGCAGCCGTGGGGTAGAAGAGACCCAGTACTTC. Protein sequence: CASSRGVEETQYF.